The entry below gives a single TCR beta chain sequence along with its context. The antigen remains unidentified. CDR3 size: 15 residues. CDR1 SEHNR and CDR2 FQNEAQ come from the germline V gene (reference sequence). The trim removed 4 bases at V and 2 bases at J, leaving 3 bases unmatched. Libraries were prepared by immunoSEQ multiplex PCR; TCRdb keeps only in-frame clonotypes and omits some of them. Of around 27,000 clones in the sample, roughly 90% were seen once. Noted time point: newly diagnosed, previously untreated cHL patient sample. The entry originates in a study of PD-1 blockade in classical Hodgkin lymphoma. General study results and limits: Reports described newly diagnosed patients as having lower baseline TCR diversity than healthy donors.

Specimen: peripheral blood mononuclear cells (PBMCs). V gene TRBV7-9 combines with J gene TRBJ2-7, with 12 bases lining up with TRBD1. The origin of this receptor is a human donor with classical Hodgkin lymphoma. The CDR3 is CASSSGQGAPYEQYF. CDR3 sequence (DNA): TGTGCCAGCAGCTCGGGACAGGGGGCCCCCTACGAGCAGTACTTC.